This T cell receptor beta chain was identified during a study of T cells in tumors and immune-related adverse events. CDR3 length: 17 residues. V trimming: 1 base; J trimming: 0 bases; junction bases outside the gene matches: 6. The germline V gene encodes CDR1 GTSNPN and CDR2 SVGIG (reference sequence). Only in-frame clones appear in the TCRdb table, and some are missing; sequencing was by immunoSEQ multiplex PCR. This table holds 9,900 or so clones, 85% to 95% found once. The receptor comes from a female donor with metastatic renal cell carcinoma. The source was lymph node tissue, collected from a patient treated with anti-PD-1 therapy. The chain employs TRBV30 and TRBJ2-3; 11 bases map to TRBD2. The CDR3 loop is CAWSAGTSGTSTDTQYF. The CDR3 coding sequence is TGTGCCTGGAGTGCAGGGACTAGCGGTACTAGCACAGATACGCAGTATTTT.